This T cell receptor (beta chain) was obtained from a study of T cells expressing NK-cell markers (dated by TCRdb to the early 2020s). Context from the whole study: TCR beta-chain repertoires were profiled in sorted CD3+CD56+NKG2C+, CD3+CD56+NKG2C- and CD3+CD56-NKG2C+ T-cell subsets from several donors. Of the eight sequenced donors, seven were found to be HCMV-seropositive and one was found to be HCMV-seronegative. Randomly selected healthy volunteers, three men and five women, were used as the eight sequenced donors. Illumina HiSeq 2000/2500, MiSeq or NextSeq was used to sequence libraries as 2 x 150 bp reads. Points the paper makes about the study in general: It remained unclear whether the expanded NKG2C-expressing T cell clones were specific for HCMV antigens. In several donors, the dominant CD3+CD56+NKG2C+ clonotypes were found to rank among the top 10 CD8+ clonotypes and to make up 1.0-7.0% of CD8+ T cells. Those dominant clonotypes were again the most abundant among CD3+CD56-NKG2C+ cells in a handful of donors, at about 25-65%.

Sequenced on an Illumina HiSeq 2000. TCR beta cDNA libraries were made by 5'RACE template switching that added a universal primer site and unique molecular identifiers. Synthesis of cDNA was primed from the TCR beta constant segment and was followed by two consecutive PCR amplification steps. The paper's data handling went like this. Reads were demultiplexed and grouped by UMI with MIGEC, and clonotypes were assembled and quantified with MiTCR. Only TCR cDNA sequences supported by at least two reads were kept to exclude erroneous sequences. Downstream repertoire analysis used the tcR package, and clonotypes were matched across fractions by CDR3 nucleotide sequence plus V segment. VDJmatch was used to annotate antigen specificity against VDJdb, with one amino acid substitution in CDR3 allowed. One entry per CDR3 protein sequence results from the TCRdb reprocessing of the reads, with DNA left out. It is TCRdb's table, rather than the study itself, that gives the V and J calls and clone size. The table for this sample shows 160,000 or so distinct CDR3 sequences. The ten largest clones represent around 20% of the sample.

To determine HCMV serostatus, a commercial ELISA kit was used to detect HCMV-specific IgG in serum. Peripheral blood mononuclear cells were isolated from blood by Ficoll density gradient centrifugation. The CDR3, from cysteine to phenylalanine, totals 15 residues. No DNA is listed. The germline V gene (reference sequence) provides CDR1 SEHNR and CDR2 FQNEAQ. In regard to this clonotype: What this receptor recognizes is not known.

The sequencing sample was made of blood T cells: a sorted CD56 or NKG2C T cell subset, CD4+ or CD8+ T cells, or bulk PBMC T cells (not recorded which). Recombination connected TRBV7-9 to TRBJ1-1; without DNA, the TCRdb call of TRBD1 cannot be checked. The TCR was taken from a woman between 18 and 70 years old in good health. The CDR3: CASSLKGQLNTEAFF.